The sequence of this T cell receptor (beta chain) was determined in a study of T cell repertoires in cytomegalovirus infection. Across the whole study: Matching HLA type and CMV infection were both indicated by public TCR beta signatures.

This clonotype was detected many times. What it binds is unknown. One entry per CDR3 protein results from TCRdb running MiXCR on the reads. The sample yields about 76,000 distinct CDR3 sequences, around 3.4% seen once. The CDR3 consists of 14 residues. The V gene's germline CDR1 is MNHNY and CDR2 SVGAGI (reference sequence). Trimming took 6 bases from V and 7 from J, leaving 13 bases between them. Study-level findings and limits: Within the response measured ex vivo, HLA-C-restricted CMV-specific TCR beta clonotypes were dominant.

The sample consisted of PBMCs. The clonotype was recovered from a human donor in good health (CMV status not recorded). Some clones in this sample may be carry-over from other donors' samples. This rearrangement joins TRBV6-6 to TRBJ1-6, with D uncertain. CDR3 nucleotides: TGTGCCAGCAGGAAGGAAGTGAACAATTCACCCCTCCACTTT. It codes for CASRKEVNNSPLHF.